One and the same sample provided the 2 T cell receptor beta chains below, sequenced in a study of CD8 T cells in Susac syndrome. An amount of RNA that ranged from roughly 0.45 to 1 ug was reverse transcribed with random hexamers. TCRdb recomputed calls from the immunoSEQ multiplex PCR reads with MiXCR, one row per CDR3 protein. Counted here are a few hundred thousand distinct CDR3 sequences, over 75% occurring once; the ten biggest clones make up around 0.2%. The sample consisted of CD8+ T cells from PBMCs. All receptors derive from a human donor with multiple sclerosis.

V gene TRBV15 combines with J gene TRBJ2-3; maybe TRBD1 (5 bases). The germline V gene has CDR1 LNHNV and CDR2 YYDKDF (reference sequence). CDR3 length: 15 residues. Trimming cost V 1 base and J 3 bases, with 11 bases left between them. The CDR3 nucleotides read TGTGCCACCAGCAGAGGGGAAGGGGTGACAGATACGCAGTATTTT. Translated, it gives CATSRGEGVTDTQYF.

The CDR3 loop is CASSFSGSGSYNEQFF. CDR3 nucleotide sequence: TGTGCCAGCAGTTTTAGCGGGAGTGGTTCCTACAATGAGCAGTTCTTC. The rearrangement uses TRBV11-2 and TRBJ2-1; 9 positions match TRBD2. The CDR3 runs to 16 residues. Germline V gene lookup returns CDR1 SGHAT and CDR2 FQNNGV. J lost 1 base, V lost 6 bases, and 7 bases had no gene match.